This TCR beta chain was observed in a study of T cells in Graves' hyperthyroidism and ophthalmopathy. For the study at large: At initial diagnosis, before any treatment had begun, peripheral blood was obtained. General study points: Most thyroid clonotypes expanded above 0.001 appeared in blood too.

Disease lasting under 3 months, a NOSPECS grade of at least 4, and a Clinical Activity Score of at least 3 were features of the ophthalmopathy patients. Fresh 10 ml peripheral blood yielded PBMCs. About this clonotype itself: Antigen specificity is unknown.

Regions amplified from RNA transcripts were the TCR beta CDR3 regions. Researchers ran a first-round RT-PCR on the TCR CDR3 using the HTBI primer set. Via MiXCR, TCRdb re-called the multiplex PCR reads, giving one row per CDR3 protein. The sample lists approximately 600,000 distinct CDR3 sequences, around 14% occurring once. The ends lost 5 bases at V and 3 bases at J; junction bases unmatched: 13. Germline assignment: CDR1 PRHDT and CDR2 FYEKMQ (reference sequence). CDR3 length: 16 amino acids. The V and J genes are TRBV13 and TRBJ2-7; 7 nucleotides align to TRBD2. The sample consisted of blood. This TCR was recovered from a woman under 30 with Graves' ophthalmopathy. The CDR3 coding sequence is TGTGCCAGCAGCCACTATGGGGAGGGCCCCCTCTACGAGCAGTACTTC. It translates to CASSHYGEGPLYEQYF.